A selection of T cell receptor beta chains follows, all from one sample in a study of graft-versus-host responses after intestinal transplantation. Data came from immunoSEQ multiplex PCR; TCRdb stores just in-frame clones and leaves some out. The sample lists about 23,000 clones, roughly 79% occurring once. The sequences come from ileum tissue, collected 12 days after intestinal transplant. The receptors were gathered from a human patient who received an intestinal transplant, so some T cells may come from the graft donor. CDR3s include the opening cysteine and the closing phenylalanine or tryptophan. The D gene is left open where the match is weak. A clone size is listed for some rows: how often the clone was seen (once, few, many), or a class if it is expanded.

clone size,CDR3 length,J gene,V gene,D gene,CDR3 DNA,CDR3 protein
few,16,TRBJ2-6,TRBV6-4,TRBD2,TGTGCCAGCAGTGACTCGAGCGGGAGTGGGGCCAACGTCCTGACTTTC,CASSDSSGSGANVLTF
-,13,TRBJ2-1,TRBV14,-,TGTGCCAGCAGCCCCCCCCAGGGAAATGAGCAGTTCTTC,CASSPPQGNEQFF
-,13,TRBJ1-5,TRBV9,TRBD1,TGTGCCAGCAGCGCGACAGGGATCCAGCCCCAGCATTTT,CASSATGIQPQHF
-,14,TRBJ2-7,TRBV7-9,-,TGTGCCAGCAGCTCCCCGACTGGACTATACGAGCAGTACTTC,CASSSPTGLYEQYF
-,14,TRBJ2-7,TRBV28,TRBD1,TGTGCCAGCAGTCCCCCGACAGGGCCCCACGAGCAGTACTTC,CASSPPTGPHEQYF
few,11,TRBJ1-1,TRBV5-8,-,TGTGCCAGCAGCTTGTGGGGGGGGGCTTTCTTT,CASSLWGGAFF
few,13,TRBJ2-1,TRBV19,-,TGTGCCAGTACCAGCGGGCTTTACAATGAGCAGTTCTTC,CASTSGLYNEQFF
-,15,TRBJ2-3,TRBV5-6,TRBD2,TGTGCCAGCAGCTTCAAGCGGGGAGGGCCAGATACGCAGTATTTT,CASSFKRGGPDTQYF
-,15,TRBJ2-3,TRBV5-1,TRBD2,TGCGCCAGCAGCTTGGGAGCGGGGGGGCCAGATACGCAGTATTTT,CASSLGAGGPDTQYF
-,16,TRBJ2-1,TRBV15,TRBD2,TGTGCCACCAGCAGAGGAGCGGGGAGCTCCTACAATGAGCAGTTCTTC,CATSRGAGSSYNEQFF
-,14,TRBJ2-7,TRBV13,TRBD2,TGTGCCAGCAGCTCCCGGACTAGCCAGCACGAGCAGTACTTC,CASSSRTSQHEQYF
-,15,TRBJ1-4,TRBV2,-,TGTGCCAGACGCAACCCGGAGGCAACTAATGAAAAACTGTTTTTT,CARRNPEATNEKLFF
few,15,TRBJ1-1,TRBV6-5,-,TGTGCCAGCAGTTACCACGGGCCTCGAGGGACTGAAGCTTTCTTT,CASSYHGPRGTEAFF
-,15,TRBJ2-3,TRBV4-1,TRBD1,TGCGCCAGCAGCCAAGGGACAGGAGGTACAGATACGCAGTATTTT,CASSQGTGGTDTQYF
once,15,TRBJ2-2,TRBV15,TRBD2,TGTGCCACCGGGCTAGCGGGGGGGCTCACCGGGGAGCTGTTTTTT,CATGLAGGLTGELFF
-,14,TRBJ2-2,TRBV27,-,TGTGCCAGCAGGTGGGGCGCGAACACCGGGGAGCTGTTTTTT,CASRWGANTGELFF
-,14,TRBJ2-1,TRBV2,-,TGTGCCAGCAGAACAGGGATCTACTACAATGAGCAGTTCTTC,CASRTGIYYNEQFF
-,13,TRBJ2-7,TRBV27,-,TGTGCCAGCGGATACGGGAGCTCCTACGAGCAGTACTTC,CASGYGSSYEQYF
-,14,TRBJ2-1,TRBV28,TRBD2,TGTGCCAGCACCCCGGTGGGCGGGAGCGATGAGCAGTTCTTC,CASTPVGGSDEQFF
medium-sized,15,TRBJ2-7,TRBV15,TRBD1,TGTGCCACCAGCGGGGGGACAGGGGGCATCTACGAGCAGTACTTC,CATSGGTGGIYEQYF
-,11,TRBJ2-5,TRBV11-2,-,TGTGCCAGCAGCCCAGAAGAGACCCAGTACTTC,CASSPEETQYF
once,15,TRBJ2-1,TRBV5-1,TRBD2,TGCGCCAGCAGCTTGGAGCTAGCGGGGGCGGATGAGCAGTTCTTC,CASSLELAGADEQFF
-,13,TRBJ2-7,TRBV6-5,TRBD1,TGTGCCAGCACAGGGGACAGGGGTTACGAGCAGTACTTC,CASTGDRGYEQYF
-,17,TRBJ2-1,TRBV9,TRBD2,TGTGCCAGCAGCGCTTATCTGACTAGCGGGGGGACCAATGAGCAGTTCTTC,CASSAYLTSGGTNEQFF
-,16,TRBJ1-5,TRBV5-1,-,TGCGCCAGCAGCGCCAACCTAGGGCAGGGTCTTCAGCCCCAGCATTTT,CASSANLGQGLQPQHF
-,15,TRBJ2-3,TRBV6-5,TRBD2,TGTGCCAGCAGCTCGGGACTACCGGGATCAGATACGCAGTATTTT,CASSSGLPGSDTQYF
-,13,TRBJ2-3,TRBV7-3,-,TGTGCCAGCAGCTTAAGTAGAGGCGATACGCAGTATTTT,CASSLSRGDTQYF
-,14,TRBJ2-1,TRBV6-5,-,TGTGCCAGCAGGACTCTCGCCGATCCGGATGAGCAGTTCTTC,CASRTLADPDEQFF
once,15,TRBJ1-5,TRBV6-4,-,TGTGCCAGCAGTGACTCACGCAGGGGCGGCCAGCCCCAGCATTTT,CASSDSRRGGQPQHF
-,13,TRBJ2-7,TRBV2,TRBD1,TGTGCCAGCAGGGGACAGGGAATTTACGAGCAGTACTTC,CASRGQGIYEQYF
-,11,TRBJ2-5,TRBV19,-,TGTGCCAGTGGGCCTGGGGAGACCCAGTACTTC,CASGPGETQYF
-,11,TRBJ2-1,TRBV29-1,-,TGCAGCGTCGATACTATGGCCGAGCAGTTCTTC,CSVDTMAEQFF
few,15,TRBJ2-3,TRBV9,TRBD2,TGTGCCAGCAGCGCCGAGCGGGGGTACACAGATACGCAGTATTTT,CASSAERGYTDTQYF
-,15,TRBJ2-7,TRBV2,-,TGTGCCAGCAGTGTTTCCGGGACACGGACCTACGAGCAGTACTTC,CASSVSGTRTYEQYF
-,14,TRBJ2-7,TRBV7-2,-,TGTGCCAGCAGCTCCTGGTTACTCGCCTACGAGCAGTACTTC,CASSSWLLAYEQYF
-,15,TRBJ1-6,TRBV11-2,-,TGTGCCAGCAGCTTAGTAGGCGGTCCGAATTCGGCCCTCCACTTT,CASSLVGGPNSALHF
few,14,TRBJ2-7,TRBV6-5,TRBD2,TGTGCCAGCAGTTACGGGGGGGGTATCCACGAGCAGTACTTC,CASSYGGGIHEQYF
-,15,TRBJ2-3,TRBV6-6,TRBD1,TGTGCCAGCAGTGACCGGGACAGGGTAACAGATACGCAGTATTTT,CASSDRDRVTDTQYF
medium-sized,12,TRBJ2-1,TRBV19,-,TGTGCCAGTAGTAGCGCCTACAATGAGCAGTTCTTC,CASSSAYNEQFF
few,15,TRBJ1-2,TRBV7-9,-,TGTGCCAGCAGCTTAGTGCACCACGGGGTCTATCGCTACACCTTC,CASSLVHHGVYRYTF
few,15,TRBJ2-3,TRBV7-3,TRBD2,TGTGCCAGCAGGAGCCTAGCGGGGGAAGTGGATACGCAGTATTTT,CASRSLAGEVDTQYF
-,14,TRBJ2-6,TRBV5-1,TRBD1,TGCGCCAGCAGCTTGATAGGGACAGGAGACGTCCTGACTTTC,CASSLIGTGDVLTF
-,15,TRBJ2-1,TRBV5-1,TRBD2,TGCGCCAGCAGCGTCGAGCTAGCGGGGGGCCCGGGGCAGTTCTTC,CASSVELAGGPGQFF
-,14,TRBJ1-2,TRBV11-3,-,TGTGCCAGCAGCAAATCGGACAGTCCCTATGGCTACACCTTC,CASSKSDSPYGYTF
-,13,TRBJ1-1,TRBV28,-,TGTGCCAGCAGTTTGCCTGACAGGACTGAAGCTTTCTTT,CASSLPDRTEAFF